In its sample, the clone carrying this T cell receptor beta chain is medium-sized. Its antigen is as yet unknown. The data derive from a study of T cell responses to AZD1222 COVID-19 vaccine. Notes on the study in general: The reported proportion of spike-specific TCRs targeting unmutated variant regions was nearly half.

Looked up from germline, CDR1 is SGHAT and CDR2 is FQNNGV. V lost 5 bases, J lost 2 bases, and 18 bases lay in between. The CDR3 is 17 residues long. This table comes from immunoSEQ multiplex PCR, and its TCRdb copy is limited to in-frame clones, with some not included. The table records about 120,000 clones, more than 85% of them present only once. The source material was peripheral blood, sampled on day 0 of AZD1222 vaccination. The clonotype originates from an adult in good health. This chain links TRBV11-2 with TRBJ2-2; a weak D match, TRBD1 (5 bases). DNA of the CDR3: TGTGCCAGCAGCCAAGGGGTCTGGACACCTAACACCGGGGAGCTGTTTTTT. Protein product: CASSQGVWTPNTGELFF.